This TCR beta chain was sequenced in a study of T cells in narcolepsy. About the research overall: Patients with NT1 or NT2 and healthy control donors were enrolled. Whole-study findings and limits: Autoreactive clone sequences were missing from some blood memory CD4+ repertoires.

With regard to this clone: What it binds is unknown.

This CDR3 spans 13 amino acids. Germline V gene sequence: CDR1 SGHVS, CDR2 FNYEAQ. V shed 5 bases and J shed 6 bases, with 13 bases lying between them. The repertoire was sequenced with immunoSEQ multiplex PCR; TCRdb's copy has only in-frame clones and lacks some. The data hold approximately 31,000 clones, with approximately 78% observed a single time. Sequencing input: CD45RA- memory CD4+ T cells from PBMCs. This chain links TRBV7-6 with TRBJ1-2; tentatively, D is TRBD1 (6 bases). This receptor was taken from a human donor with narcolepsy. The CDR3 nucleotides read TGTGCCAGCAGCGCAGGGGTGGGAAATGGCTACACCTTC. Protein: CASSAGVGNGYTF. Based on the CDR3 plus reference TRBV7-6 and TRBJ1-2, the full variable domain is GAGVSQSPRYKVTKRGQDVALRCDPISGHVSLYWYRQALGQGPEFLTYFNYEAQQDKSGLPNDRFSAERPEGSISTLTIQRTEQRDSAMYRCASSAGVGNGYTFGSGTRLTVV.